This T cell receptor beta chain came from a study of T-cell reconstitution after alpha-beta-depleted transplantation in children. Findings and caveats of the study: From surviving recipient T cells and thymic progenitors came the high day-60 TCRbeta diversity observed in some patients.

As it was prepared, the TCRbeta library received unique molecular identifiers. TCRdb reprocessed the PCR reads with MiXCR, giving one entry per CDR3 protein. The table shows 500,000 or so distinct CDR3 sequences, with about an eighth occurring only once. The CDR3 has 16 amino acids. CDR1 and CDR2 (germline): KGHSH, LQKENI. Trimming stripped 4 bases from V and 1 base from J, with 16 bases between. Worth noting for this clonotype: Its target is not known.

The TCR sequence derives from a female patient between 2 and 15 years old who had a stem cell transplant for aplastic anemia, so the T cells may come from the graft donor. The sequencing here drew on PBMCs, mostly from graft donor cells, taken 180 days after TCRalphabeta/CD19-depleted stem cell transplant. This chain links TRBV18 with TRBJ1-2; no clear D. The CDR3 loop reads CASSLGRRNINYGYTF. The DNA of the CDR3 is TGTGCCAGCTCACTGGGCCGGAGAAACATTAACTATGGCTACACCTTC.